Ten or more counts support the clone carrying this T cell receptor (beta chain). Its specificity is unknown. This specimen comes from a study of CD8 T cells in ankylosing spondylitis. Findings and limits, study-wide: Before this, some motif variants had been reported in reactive arthritis synovial fluid and blood.

TCRdb re-analysed the 5' RACE reads in MiXCR, keeping a single row per CDR3 protein. The sample lists approximately 13,000 distinct CDR3 sequences; under 3.5% were seen once. The sequence was collected from a male donor with ankylosing spondylitis or in good health (not recorded which). Specimen: blood, either unsorted or a sorted T cell fraction (not recorded which).

The CDR3 DNA reads TGTGCCAGCAGCGTAGATGGATGGTACGAGCAGTACTTC. Translated, it gives CASSVDGWYEQYF. This chain connects TRBV9 to TRBJ2-7; D call uncertain. CDR1 SGDLS and CDR2 YYNGEE come from the germline V gene. The ends were cut back, 0 bases at V and 4 bases at J, with 8 bases in the middle. The CDR3 spans 13 residues. Combining the CDR3 with reference TRBV9 and TRBJ2-7 gives the whole variable domain DSGVTQTPKHLITATGQRVTLRCSPRSGDLSVYWYQQSLDQGLQFLIQYYNGEERAKGNILERFSAQQFPDLHSELNLSSLELGDSALYFCASSVDGWYEQYFGPGTRLTVT.